The rows below give T cell receptor beta chains drawn from one sample of a study of T cells in Graves' hyperthyroidism and ophthalmopathy. TCRdb fed the multiplex PCR reads into MiXCR, producing one record per CDR3 protein. The sample carries more than 450,000 distinct CDR3 sequences, just under 20% recorded once. Sequencing used blood. The source of these receptors is a man aged 40-50 years with Graves' ophthalmopathy. Both conserved end residues are part of each CDR3. Each record gives: J gene, D gene, clone size, V gene, CDR3 protein, CDR3 DNA. The D gene is left open where the match is weak. For some rows the clone size is stated as once, few or many, or as a class when expanded; others skip it.

J: TRBJ1-2; D: -; size: few; V: TRBV20-1; CDR3: CSARVWDDNYGYTF; DNA: TGCAGTGCTAGAGTTTGGGACGACAACTATGGCTACACCTTC
J: TRBJ2-3; D: TRBD2; size: many; V: TRBV27; CDR3: CASSGLGGRAWPDTQYF; DNA: TGTGCCAGCAGTGGGCTAGGCGGGAGGGCCTGGCCAGATACGCAGTATTTT
J: TRBJ2-1; D: -; size: -; V: TRBV28; CDR3: CAISFVIRRHNEQFF; DNA: TGTGCCATCAGTTTTGTGATTAGGAGGCACAATGAGCAGTTCTTC
J: TRBJ2-5; D: TRBD1; size: few; V: TRBV7-6; CDR3: CASSPQGGGETQYF; DNA: TGTGCCAGCAGCCCCCAAGGGGGCGGTGAGACCCAGTACTTC
J: TRBJ2-7; D: TRBD2; size: many; V: TRBV28; CDR3: CASSGLAGVVGQYF; DNA: TGTGCCAGCAGTGGACTAGCGGGAGTGGTGGGGCAGTACTTC
J: TRBJ2-2; D: -; size: many; V: TRBV11-2; CDR3: CASSLVPGDTGELFF; DNA: TGTGCCAGCAGCTTAGTACCAGGGGACACCGGGGAGCTGTTTTTT
J: TRBJ1-4; D: -; size: -; V: TRBV30; CDR3: CAWSGMGEKLFF; DNA: TGTGCCTGGAGTGGGATGGGGGAAAAACTGTTTTTT
J: TRBJ2-7; D: TRBD1; size: -; V: TRBV6-2/TRBV6-3; CDR3: CASAPGQGPYEQYF; DNA: TGTGCCAGCGCACCCGGACAGGGGCCCTACGAGCAGTACTTC
J: TRBJ2-3; D: -; size: many; V: TRBV11-2; CDR3: CASSQRGLTADTQYF; DNA: TGTGCCAGCAGCCAAAGGGGCCTTACTGCAGATACGCAGTATTTT
J: TRBJ2-2; D: -; size: few; V: TRBV10-3; CDR3: CATAVTGELFF; DNA: TGTGCCACCGCAGTCACCGGGGAGCTGTTTTTT
J: TRBJ2-7; D: TRBD1; size: many; V: TRBV27; CDR3: CASSPTGGLYEQYF; DNA: TGTGCCAGCAGTCCGACAGGGGGCCTCTACGAGCAGTACTTC
J: TRBJ2-2; D: -; size: few; V: TRBV27; CDR3: CASSPTQGTGELFF; DNA: TGTGCCAGCAGTCCCACCCAGGGGACCGGGGAGCTGTTTTTT
J: TRBJ1-1; D: -; size: few; V: TRBV7-9; CDR3: CASSSTWGTEAFF; DNA: TGTGCCAGCAGCTCCACATGGGGGACTGAAGCTTTCTTT
J: TRBJ2-1; D: -; size: few; V: TRBV6-1; CDR3: CASRTSRAALFDEQFF; DNA: TGTGCCAGCAGGACTTCGAGGGCGGCTCTTTTCGATGAGCAGTTCTTC
J: TRBJ1-4; D: -; size: few; V: TRBV5-1; CDR3: CASGRGANEKLFF; DNA: TGCGCCAGCGGAAGGGGGGCTAATGAAAAACTGTTTTTT
J: TRBJ2-1; D: TRBD2; size: -; V: TRBV6-1; CDR3: CASTIASGRANEQFF; DNA: TGTGCCAGCACCATTGCTAGCGGGAGGGCCAATGAGCAGTTCTTC
J: TRBJ1-1; D: -; size: many; V: TRBV15; CDR3: CATSRDLADTEAFF; DNA: TGTGCCACCAGCAGAGATTTAGCGGATACTGAAGCTTTCTTT
J: TRBJ2-7; D: TRBD2; size: -; V: TRBV6-1; CDR3: CASKREGPSYEQYF; DNA: TGTGCCAGCAAGCGGGAGGGCCCGTCCTACGAGCAGTACTTC
J: TRBJ2-1; D: TRBD2; size: few; V: TRBV14; CDR3: CASSQPAGGYNEQFF; DNA: TGTGCCAGCAGCCAACCTGCGGGAGGCTACAATGAGCAGTTCTTC
J: TRBJ1-5; D: TRBD1; size: many; V: TRBV28; CDR3: CASSLGDRGRNQPQHF; DNA: TGTGCCAGCAGTTTAGGGGACAGGGGGCGCAATCAGCCCCAGCATTTT